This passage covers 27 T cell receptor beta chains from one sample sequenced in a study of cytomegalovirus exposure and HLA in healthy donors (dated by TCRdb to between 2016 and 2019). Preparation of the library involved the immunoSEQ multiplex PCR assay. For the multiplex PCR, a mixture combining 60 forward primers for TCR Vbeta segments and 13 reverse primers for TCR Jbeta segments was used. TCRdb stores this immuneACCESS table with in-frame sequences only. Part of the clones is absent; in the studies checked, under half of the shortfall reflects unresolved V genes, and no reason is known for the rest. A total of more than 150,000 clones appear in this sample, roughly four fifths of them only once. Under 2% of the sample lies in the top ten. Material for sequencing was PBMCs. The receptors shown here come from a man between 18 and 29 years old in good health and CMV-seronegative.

The CDR3 protein is CASRQPGQGNEQYF. The CDR3 DNA follows: TGTGCCAGCAGGCAACCGGGACAGGGAAACGAGCAGTACTTC. The chain has TRBV5-8 and TRBJ2-7; TRBD1 matches 9 bases. V dropped 5 bases and J dropped 5; count of bases not matched to a gene: 8. The CDR3 loop spans 14 amino acids. CDR1 and CDR2 from the germline V gene are SGHTS and YDEGEE.

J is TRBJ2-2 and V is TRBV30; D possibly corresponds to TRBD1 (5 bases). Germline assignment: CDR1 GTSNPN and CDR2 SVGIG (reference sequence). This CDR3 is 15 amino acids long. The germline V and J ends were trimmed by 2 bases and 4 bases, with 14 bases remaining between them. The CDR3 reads CAWSPFDRATGELFF. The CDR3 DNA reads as TGTGCCTGGAGTCCCTTTGACAGAGCCACCGGGGAGCTGTTTTTT.

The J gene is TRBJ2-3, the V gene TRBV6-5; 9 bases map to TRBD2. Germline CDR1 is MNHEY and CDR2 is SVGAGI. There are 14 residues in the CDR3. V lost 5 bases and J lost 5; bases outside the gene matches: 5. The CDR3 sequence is CASSPSGEVDTQYF. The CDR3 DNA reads TGTGCCAGCAGTCCTAGCGGGGAGGTAGATACGCAGTATTTT.

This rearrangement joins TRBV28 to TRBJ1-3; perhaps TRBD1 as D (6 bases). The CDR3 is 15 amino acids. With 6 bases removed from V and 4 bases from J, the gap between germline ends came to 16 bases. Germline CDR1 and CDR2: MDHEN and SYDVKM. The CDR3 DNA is TGTGCCAGCAGAACCCGGACAGTCGCCGGAAACACCATATATTTT. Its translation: CASRTRTVAGNTIYF.

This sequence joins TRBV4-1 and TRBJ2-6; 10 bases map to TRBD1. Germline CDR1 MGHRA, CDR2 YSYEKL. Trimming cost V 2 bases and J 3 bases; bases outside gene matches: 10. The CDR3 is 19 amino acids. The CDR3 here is CASSQFRQGAIGGANVLTF. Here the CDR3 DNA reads TGCGCCAGCAGCCAATTCAGACAGGGGGCAATTGGTGGGGCCAACGTCCTGACTTTC.

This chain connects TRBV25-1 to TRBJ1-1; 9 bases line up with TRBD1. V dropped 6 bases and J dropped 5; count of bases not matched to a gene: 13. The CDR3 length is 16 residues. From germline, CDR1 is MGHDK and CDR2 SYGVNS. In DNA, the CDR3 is TGTGCCAGCAGCCGAACGGGGACAGGGCTTTGGACTGAAGCTTTCTTT. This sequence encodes CASSRTGTGLWTEAFF.

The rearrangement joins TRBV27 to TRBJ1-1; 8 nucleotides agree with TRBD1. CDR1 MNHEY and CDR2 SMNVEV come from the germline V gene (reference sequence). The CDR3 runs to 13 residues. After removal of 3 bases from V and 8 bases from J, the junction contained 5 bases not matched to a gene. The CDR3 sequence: CASSFSRTGEAFF. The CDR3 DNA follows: TGTGCCAGCAGTTTTTCACGGACAGGGGAAGCTTTCTTT.

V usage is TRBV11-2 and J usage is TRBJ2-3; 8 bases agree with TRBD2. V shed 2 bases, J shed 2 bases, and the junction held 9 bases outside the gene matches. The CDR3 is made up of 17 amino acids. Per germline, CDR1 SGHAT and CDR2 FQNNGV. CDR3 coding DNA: TGTGCCAGCAGCTTAAGCGGGGGACCTATATACACAGATACGCAGTATTTT. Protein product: CASSLSGGPIYTDTQYF.

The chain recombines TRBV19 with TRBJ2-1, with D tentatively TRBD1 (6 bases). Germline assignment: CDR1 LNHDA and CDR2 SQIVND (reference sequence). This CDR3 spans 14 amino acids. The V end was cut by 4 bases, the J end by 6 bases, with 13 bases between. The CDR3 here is CASSRGQGPNEQFF. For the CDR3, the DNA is TGTGCCAGTAGTAGGGGGCAGGGTCCCAATGAGCAGTTCTTC.

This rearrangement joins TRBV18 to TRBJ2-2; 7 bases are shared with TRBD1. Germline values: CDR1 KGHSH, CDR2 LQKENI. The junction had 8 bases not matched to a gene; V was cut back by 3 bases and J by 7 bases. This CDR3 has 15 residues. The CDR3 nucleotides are TGTGCCAGCTCACCCGGAAGGGGGCCTGTCGGGGAGCTGTTTTTT. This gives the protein CASSPGRGPVGELFF. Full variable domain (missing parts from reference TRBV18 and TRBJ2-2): NAGVMQNPRHLVRRRGQEARLRCSPMKGHSHVYWYRQLPEEGLKFMVYLQKENIIDESGMPKERFSAEFPKEGPSILRIQQVVRGDSAAYFCASSPGRGPVGELFFGEGSRLTVL.

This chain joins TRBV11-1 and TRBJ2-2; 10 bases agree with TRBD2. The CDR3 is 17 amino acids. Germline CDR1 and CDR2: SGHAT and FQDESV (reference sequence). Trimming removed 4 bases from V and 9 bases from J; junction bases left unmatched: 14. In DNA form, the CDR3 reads TGTGCCAGCAGCTGGAACTCAGCGGGGGGGCCATTCAGGGAGCTGTTTTTT. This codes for CASSWNSAGGPFRELFF.

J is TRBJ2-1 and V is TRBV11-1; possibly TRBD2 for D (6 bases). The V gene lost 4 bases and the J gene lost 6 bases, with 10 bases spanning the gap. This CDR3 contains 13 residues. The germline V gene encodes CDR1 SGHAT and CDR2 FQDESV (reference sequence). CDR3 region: CASSSVGGNEQFF. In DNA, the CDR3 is TGTGCCAGCAGCTCCGTCGGGGGCAATGAGCAGTTCTTC.

The CDR3 sequence: CASSAGRVLEQYF. The CDR3 nucleotides read TGTGCCAGCAGCGCGGGACGGGTATTGGAGCAGTACTTC. The rearrangement uses TRBV5-5 and TRBJ2-7; tentatively, D is TRBD2 (6 bases). The V and J ends lost 4 bases and 7 bases respectively, with 15 bases between them. This CDR3 is built from 13 residues. Germline values: CDR1 SGHKS, CDR2 YYEKEE (reference sequence).

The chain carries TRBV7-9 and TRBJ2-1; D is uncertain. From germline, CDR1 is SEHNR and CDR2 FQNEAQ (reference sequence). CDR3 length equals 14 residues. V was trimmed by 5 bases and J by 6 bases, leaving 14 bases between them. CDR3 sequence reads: CASSIIPPLNEQFF. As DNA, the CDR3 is TGTGCCAGCAGCATTATTCCCCCACTCAATGAGCAGTTCTTC.

CDR3 DNA: TGTGCCAGCAGCCTCTTTGACAGCATGAACACTGAAGCTTTCTTT. It encodes CASSLFDSMNTEAFF. The chain recombines TRBV5-6 with TRBJ1-1; tentative D call: TRBD1 (5 bases). V was pared by 4 bases and J by 0 bases, with 13 bases between. Germline-derived CDR1 and CDR2 are SGHDT and YYEEEE. CDR3 length equals 15 residues.

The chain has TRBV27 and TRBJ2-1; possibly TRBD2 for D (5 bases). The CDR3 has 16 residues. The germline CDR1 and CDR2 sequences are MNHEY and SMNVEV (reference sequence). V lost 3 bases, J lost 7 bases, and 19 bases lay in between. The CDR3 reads CASSFGQASFRNEQFF. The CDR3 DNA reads TGTGCCAGCAGTTTTGGTCAGGCTAGCTTTAGGAATGAGCAGTTCTTC.

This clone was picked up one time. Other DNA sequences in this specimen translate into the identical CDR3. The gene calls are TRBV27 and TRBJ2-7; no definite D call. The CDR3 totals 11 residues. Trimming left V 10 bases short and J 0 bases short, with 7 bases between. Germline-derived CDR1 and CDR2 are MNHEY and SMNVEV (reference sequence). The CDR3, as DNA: TGTGCCACTACCTACTCCTACGAGCAGTACTTC. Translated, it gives CATTYSYEQYF.

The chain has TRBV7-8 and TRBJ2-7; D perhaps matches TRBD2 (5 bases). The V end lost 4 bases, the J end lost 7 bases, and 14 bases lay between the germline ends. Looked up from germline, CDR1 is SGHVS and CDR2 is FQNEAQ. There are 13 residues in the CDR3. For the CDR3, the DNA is TGTGCCAGCAGCTCCCGGCTGTCGGGGGAGCAGTACTTC. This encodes CASSSRLSGEQYF. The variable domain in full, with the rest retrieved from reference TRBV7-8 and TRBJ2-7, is GAGVSQSPRYKVAKRGQDVALRCDPISGHVSLFWYQQALGQGPEFLTYFQNEAQLDKSGLPSDRFFAERPEGSVSTLKIQRTQQEDSAVYLCASSSRLSGEQYFGPGTRLTVT.

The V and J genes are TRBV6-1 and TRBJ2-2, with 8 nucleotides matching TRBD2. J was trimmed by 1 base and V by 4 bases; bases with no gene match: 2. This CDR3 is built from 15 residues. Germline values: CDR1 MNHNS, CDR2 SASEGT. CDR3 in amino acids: CASSGLAGNTGELFF. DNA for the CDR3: TGTGCCAGCAGTGGGCTAGCGGGGAACACCGGGGAGCTGTTTTTT.

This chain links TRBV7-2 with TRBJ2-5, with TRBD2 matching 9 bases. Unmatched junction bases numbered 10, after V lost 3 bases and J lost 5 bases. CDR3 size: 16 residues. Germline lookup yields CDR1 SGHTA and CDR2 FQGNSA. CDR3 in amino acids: CASSFPRAGGTETQYF. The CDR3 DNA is TGTGCCAGCAGCTTCCCCCGAGCGGGGGGCACGGAGACCCAGTACTTC.

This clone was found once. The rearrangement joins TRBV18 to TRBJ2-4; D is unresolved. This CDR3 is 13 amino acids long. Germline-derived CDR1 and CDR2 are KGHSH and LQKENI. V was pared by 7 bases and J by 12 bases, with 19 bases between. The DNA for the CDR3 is TGTGCCAGCTTCAAAAGCGACGGGTCGACTCAGTACTTC. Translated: CASFKSDGSTQYF.

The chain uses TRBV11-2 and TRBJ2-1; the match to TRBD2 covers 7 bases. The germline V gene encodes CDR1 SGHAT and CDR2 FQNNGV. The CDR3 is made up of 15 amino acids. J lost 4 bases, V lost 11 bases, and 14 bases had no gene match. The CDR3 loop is CASQQGGGQYNEQFF. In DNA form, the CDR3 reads TGTGCCTCCCAGCAAGGCGGGGGTCAGTACAATGAGCAGTTCTTC.

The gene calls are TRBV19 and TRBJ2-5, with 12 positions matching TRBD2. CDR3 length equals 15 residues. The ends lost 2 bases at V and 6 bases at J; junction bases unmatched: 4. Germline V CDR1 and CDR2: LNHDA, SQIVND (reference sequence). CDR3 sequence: CASSILAGGPKTQYF. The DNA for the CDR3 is TGTGCCAGTAGTATACTAGCGGGGGGGCCTAAGACCCAGTACTTC.

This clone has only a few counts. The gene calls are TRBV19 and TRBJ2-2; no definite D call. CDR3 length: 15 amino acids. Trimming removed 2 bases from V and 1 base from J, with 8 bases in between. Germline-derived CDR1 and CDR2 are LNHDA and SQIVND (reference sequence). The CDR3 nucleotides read TGTGCCAGTAGTATATCCTCGTGGAACACCGGGGAGCTGTTTTTT. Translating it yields CASSISSWNTGELFF.

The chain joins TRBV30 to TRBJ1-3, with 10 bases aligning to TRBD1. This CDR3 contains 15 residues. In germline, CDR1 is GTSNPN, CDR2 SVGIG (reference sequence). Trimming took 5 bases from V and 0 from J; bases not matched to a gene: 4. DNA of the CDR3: TGTGCCTGGGCGACAGGGGGCGGCTCTGGAAACACCATATATTTT. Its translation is CAWATGGGSGNTIYF.

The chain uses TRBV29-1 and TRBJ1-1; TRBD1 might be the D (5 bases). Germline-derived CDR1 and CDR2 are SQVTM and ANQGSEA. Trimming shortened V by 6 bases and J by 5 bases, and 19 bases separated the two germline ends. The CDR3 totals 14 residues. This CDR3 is CSVTPVRGSTEAFF. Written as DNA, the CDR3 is TGCAGCGTCACCCCTGTGCGGGGGTCTACTGAAGCTTTCTTT.

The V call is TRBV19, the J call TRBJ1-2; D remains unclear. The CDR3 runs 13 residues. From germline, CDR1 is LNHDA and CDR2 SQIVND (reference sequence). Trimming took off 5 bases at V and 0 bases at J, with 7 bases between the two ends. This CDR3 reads CASSRDTNYGYTF. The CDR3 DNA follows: TGTGCCAGTAGTCGAGACACTAACTATGGCTACACCTTC.